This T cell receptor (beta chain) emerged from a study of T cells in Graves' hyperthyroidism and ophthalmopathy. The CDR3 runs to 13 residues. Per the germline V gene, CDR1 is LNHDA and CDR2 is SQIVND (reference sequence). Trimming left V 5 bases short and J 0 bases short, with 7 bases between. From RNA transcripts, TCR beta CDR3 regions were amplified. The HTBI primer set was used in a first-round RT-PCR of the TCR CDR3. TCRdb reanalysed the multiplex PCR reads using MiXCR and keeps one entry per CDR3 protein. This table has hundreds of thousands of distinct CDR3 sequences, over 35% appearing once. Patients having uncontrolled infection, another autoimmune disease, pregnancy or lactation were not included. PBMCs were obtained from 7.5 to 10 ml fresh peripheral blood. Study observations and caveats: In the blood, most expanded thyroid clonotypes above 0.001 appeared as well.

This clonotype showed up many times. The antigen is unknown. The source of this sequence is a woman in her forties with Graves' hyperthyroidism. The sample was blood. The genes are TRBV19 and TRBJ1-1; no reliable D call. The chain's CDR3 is CASSAYLNTEAFF. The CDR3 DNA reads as TGTGCCAGTAGTGCCTACTTGAACACTGAAGCTTTCTTT. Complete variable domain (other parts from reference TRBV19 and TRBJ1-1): DGGITQSPKYLFRKEGQNVTLSCEQNLNHDAMYWYRQDPGQGLRLIYYSQIVNDFQKGDIAEGYSVSREKKESFPLTVTSAQKNPTAFYLCASSAYLNTEAFFGQGTRLTVV.